This T cell receptor beta chain comes out of a study of neurological immune-mediated disorders. The cDNA was produced through 5'RACE with 10-nucleotide random UMIs. TCRdb fed the 5' RACE reads into MiXCR, producing one record per CDR3 protein. The sample includes around 29,000 distinct CDR3 sequences, less than 6% of them seen just once. This clonotype was detected ten times or more. The CDR3 length is 14 residues. The ends lost 5 bases at V and 4 bases at J; junction bases unmatched: 7. Germline loops: CDR1 DFQATT, CDR2 SNEGSKA (reference sequence). V and J are TRBV20-1 and TRBJ2-7, with TRBD1 matching over 11 bases. The receptor was isolated from a woman aged 45-60 years in good health. Sequencing was carried out using CD4+ T cells from blood. DNA of the CDR3: TGCAGTGCTTCACCGGACAGGGGGCTTTACGAGCAGTACTTC. This encodes CSASPDRGLYEQYF.